These 26 T cell receptor beta chains originate from one sample sequenced in a study of T cells after posttransplantation cyclophosphamide. Libraries were prepared by immunoSEQ multiplex PCR; TCRdb keeps only in-frame clonotypes and omits some of them. Observed in the sample are around 44,000 clones, none of them singletons. The sequenced sample consisted of PBMCs. These receptors were collected from a man aged 40-49 years in good health, CMV-negative, and a related stem cell transplant donor.

This clone was seen a handful of times. The chain links TRBV27 to TRBJ1-5; TRBD1 agrees at 9 bases. CDR3 length: 19 residues. The germline gives CDR1 MNHEY, CDR2 SMNVEV (reference sequence). After removal of 0 bases from V and 2 bases from J, the junction contained 11 bases not matched to a gene. CDR3 bases: TGTGCCAGCAGTTTATCGTCGACAGGGGGAGGGTTAGGCAATCAGCCCCAGCATTTT. This translates into CASSLSSTGGGLGNQPQHF.

This clone was seen a handful of times. The junction departs from the called germline gene at one end, perhaps through a read error. V gene TRBV7-3 combines with J gene TRBJ2-2; 13 positions match TRBD2. CDR1 and CDR2 (germline): SGHTA, FQGTGA. This CDR3 has 14 residues. In DNA, the CDR3 is TGTGCCAGCAGCACTAGCGGGGGGGCCGGGAAGCTGTTTTTT. Translated: CASSTSGGAGKLFF. The full variable domain, its missing parts supplied by reference TRBV7-3 and TRBJ2-2, is GAGVSQTPSNKVTEKGKYVELRCDPISGHTALYWYRQSLGQGPEFLIYFQGTGAADDSGLPNDRFFAVRPEGSVSTLKIQRTERGDSAVYLCASSTSGGAGKLFFGEGSRLTVL.

This clone was seen many times. The chain combines TRBV13 with TRBJ1-3; 8 bases map to TRBD1. The trim removed 5 bases at V and 4 bases at J, leaving 7 bases unmatched. This CDR3 is 15 amino acids long. Germline V gene data show CDR1 as PRHDT and CDR2 as FYEKMQ (reference sequence). This CDR3 reads CASSPQGARGNTIYF. Written as DNA, the CDR3 is TGTGCCAGCAGCCCCCAGGGGGCGAGAGGAAACACCATATATTTT.

This clone came up a few times. V is TRBV9 and J is TRBJ2-1; D is uncertain. CDR1 SGDLS and CDR2 YYNGEE come from the germline V gene. The CDR3 has 12 residues. V lost 0 bases and J 5 bases, leaving 3 bases between the germline ends. As DNA, the CDR3 is TGTGCCAGCAGCGTAGCTGACAATGAGCAGTTCTTC. Translation: CASSVADNEQFF.

Many counts were recorded for this clone. The chain is built from TRBV5-5 and TRBJ1-1; D gene ambiguous. Per germline, CDR1 SGHKS and CDR2 YYEKEE (reference sequence). CDR3 length equals 15 residues. V was pared by 1 base and J by 3 bases, with 13 bases between. CDR3 in amino acids: CASSLLGGADTEAFF. CDR3 DNA: TGTGCCAGCAGCTTGCTGGGAGGAGCGGACACTGAAGCTTTCTTT.

This clone was detected ten times or more. This chain uses TRBV5-5 with TRBJ1-3; 7 positions match TRBD1. Germline values: CDR1 SGHKS, CDR2 YYEKEE (reference sequence). There are 15 residues in the CDR3. Unmatched junction bases numbered 6, after V lost 2 bases and J lost 4 bases. CDR3 nucleotides: TGTGCCAGCAGCTTCGGACAGGTTCCCGGAAACACCATATATTTT. It translates to CASSFGQVPGNTIYF.

This clone was picked up many times. The CDR3 loop is CASSLDFLAGEMGNEQFF. Here the CDR3 DNA reads TGTGCCAGCAGCTTAGATTTCCTAGCGGGAGAAATGGGGAATGAGCAGTTCTTC. The gene calls are TRBV7-6 and TRBJ2-1; 10 nucleotides match TRBD2. The CDR3 is 18 residues long. V lost 1 base to trimming and J lost 7 bases; unmatched junction nucleotides: 13. Germline values: CDR1 SGHVS, CDR2 FNYEAQ.

The V call is TRBV14, the J call TRBJ2-5; D ambiguous. V lost 4 bases and J lost 4, with 13 bases in between. This CDR3 has 14 amino acids. The germline gives CDR1 SGHDN, CDR2 FVKESK. The CDR3: CASSRVGLGETQYF. The CDR3, as DNA: TGTGCCAGCAGCCGCGTGGGCCTTGGAGAGACCCAGTACTTC.

For this clone: Possible read error: a much larger clone is one base away. CDR3 coding DNA: TGTGCCAGCAGCCGGGGGGGCCAAGAGACCCAGTACTTC. It codes for CASSRGGQETQYF. This chain links TRBV11-1 with TRBJ2-5, with 8 bases aligning to TRBD2. The ends lost 5 bases at V and 1 base at J; junction bases unmatched: 0. Germline CDR1 is SGHAT and CDR2 is FQDESV (reference sequence). The CDR3 totals 13 residues.

This clone was seen ten or more times. The V gene is TRBV9, the J gene TRBJ1-2; unclear D gene. The CDR3 has 16 amino acids. The germline CDR1 and CDR2 sequences are SGDLS and YYNGEE. Trimming took off 0 bases at V and 3 bases at J, with 15 bases between the two ends. The CDR3 DNA reads as TGTGCCAGCAGCGTAGGGACTACCTCTAGGGACTATGGCTACACCTTC. It is translated as CASSVGTTSRDYGYTF. The full variable domain, completed using reference TRBV9 and TRBJ1-2, is DSGVTQTPKHLITATGQRVTLRCSPRSGDLSVYWYQQSLDQGLQFLIQYYNGEERAKGNILERFSAQQFPDLHSELNLSSLELGDSALYFCASSVGTTSRDYGYTFGSGTRLTVV.

At least ten counts were recorded for this clone. The rearrangement uses TRBV6-5 and TRBJ1-2; D is unclear. CDR1 and CDR2 (germline): MNHEY, SVGAGI. Trimming cost V 6 bases and J 5 bases, with 13 bases left between them. The CDR3 covers 13 residues. CDR3 amino acids: CASSPKSGYGYTF. CDR3 coding DNA: TGTGCCAGCAGCCCAAAATCCGGGTATGGCTACACCTTC.

This clone was counted many times. The rearrangement uses TRBV11-2 and TRBJ2-1; no definite D call. Trimming cost V 3 bases and J 6 bases, with 6 bases left between them. In germline, CDR1 is SGHAT, CDR2 FQNNGV. The CDR3 length is 12 residues. The CDR3 bases are TGTGCCAGCAGCTTCTCGGGCAATGAGCAGTTCTTC. Its protein product is CASSFSGNEQFF.

This clone was detected ten times or more. The chain carries TRBV5-1 and TRBJ2-5; 13 nucleotides match TRBD2. The J segment lost 5 bases and the V segment lost 5 bases, leaving 12 bases of the junction unmatched. Germline CDR1 is SGHRS and CDR2 is YFSETQ. The CDR3 is made up of 17 amino acids. CDR3 region: CASRTTPLAGGLETQYF. The CDR3 DNA sequence: TGCGCCAGCAGAACAACCCCACTAGCGGGAGGGCTGGAGACCCAGTACTTC.

This clone was found many times. The rearrangement uses TRBV2 and TRBJ2-2, with TRBD1 identical over 12 bases. The CDR3 runs to 15 residues. Germline-derived CDR1 and CDR2 are SNHLY and FYNNEI. The V gene end was trimmed by 5 bases and the J gene end by 6 bases; junction bases not matched to a gene: 4. CDR3 region: CASSPGQGASGELFF. CDR3 sequence (DNA): TGTGCCAGCAGTCCGGGACAGGGGGCTTCCGGGGAGCTGTTTTTT.

This clone was observed many times. The V gene is TRBV11-3, the J gene TRBJ1-2, with 9 bases aligning to TRBD1. V dropped 4 bases and J dropped 3; count of bases not matched to a gene: 6. The germline CDR1 and CDR2 sequences are SGHNT and YENEEA. CDR3 length: 15 residues. The CDR3 protein is CASSSLQGAHYGYTF. The CDR3 nucleotides read TGTGCCAGCAGCTCGCTACAGGGGGCCCACTATGGCTACACCTTC.

This clone was observed at least ten times. The chain joins TRBV6-1 to TRBJ1-2; the match to TRBD1 covers 8 bases. CDR3 length equals 12 residues. CDR1 MNHNS and CDR2 SASEGT come from the germline V gene. Trimming at V came to 5 bases and at J to 5 bases, leaving 1 base not matched to a gene. As DNA, the CDR3 is TGTGCCAGCAGTACAGGGGGATATGGCTACACCTTC. Protein sequence: CASSTGGYGYTF.

This clone showed up many times. The genes are TRBV6-6 and TRBJ1-5; D possibly corresponds to TRBD1 (6 bases). The V and J ends lost 6 bases and 7 bases respectively, with 10 bases between them. The germline gives CDR1 MNHNY, CDR2 SVGAGI (reference sequence). The CDR3 covers 12 residues. The CDR3: CASSTGSQPQHF. The CDR3 region has the DNA TGTGCCAGCAGCACAGGGTCCCAGCCCCAGCATTTT.

This clone came up a few times. V usage is TRBV4-1 and J usage is TRBJ1-2, with D perhaps matching TRBD1 (6 bases). This CDR3 is 18 amino acids long. Between the trimmed V and J ends, which lost 1 base and 8 bases, there was a span of 26 bases. Germline CDR1 and CDR2: MGHRA and YSYEKL. CDR3 amino acids: CASSQAPRTRQGSLGYTF. CDR3 bases: TGCGCCAGCAGCCAAGCCCCCCGGACGCGGCAGGGGAGTCTAGGCTACACCTTC.

This clone was recorded at least ten times. CDR3 sequence (DNA): TGTGCCAGCAGCTTAGGGTCCGGCTACGAGCAGTACTTC. This codes for CASSLGSGYEQYF. J is TRBJ2-7 and V is TRBV11-2; D gene ambiguous. Trimming took off 1 base at V and 3 bases at J, with 7 bases between the two ends. Germline lookup yields CDR1 SGHAT and CDR2 FQNNGV. CDR3 length equals 13 residues.

Ten or more counts support this clone. The chain links TRBV18 to TRBJ1-1, with 7 bases identical to TRBD1. CDR3 length: 16 residues. V gave up 4 bases and J gave up 5 bases; unmatched junction bases: 13. Germline assignment: CDR1 KGHSH and CDR2 LQKENI. CDR3 sequence: CASSLTLQGLRTEAFF. The CDR3 DNA is TGTGCCAGCTCACTAACACTACAGGGGCTAAGGACTGAAGCTTTCTTT.

This clone was seen ten or more times. V and J are TRBV6-1 and TRBJ1-5; 7 bases are shared with TRBD1. The trim removed 2 bases at V and 3 bases at J, leaving 4 bases unmatched. Germline-derived CDR1 and CDR2 are MNHNS and SASEGT. This CDR3 comprises 15 residues. CDR3 DNA sequence: TGTGCCAGCAGTGAACAACAGGGGAACAATCAGCCCCAGCATTTT. Protein sequence: CASSEQQGNNQPQHF.

The genes are TRBV5-1 and TRBJ2-2; D is ambiguous. V shed 0 bases and J shed 0 bases, with 3 bases lying between them. The CDR3 runs to 14 residues. Germline values: CDR1 SGHRS, CDR2 YFSETQ. The CDR3 is CASSLDTNTGELFF. CDR3 DNA sequence: TGCGCCAGCAGCTTGGATACGAACACCGGGGAGCTGTTTTTT.

This clone was recorded many times. The chain uses TRBV19 and TRBJ1-5; the D gene is possibly TRBD1 (5 bases). Germline lookup yields CDR1 LNHDA and CDR2 SQIVND (reference sequence). The CDR3 sequence is 16 residues long. V was clipped by 1 base and J by 2 bases, with 12 bases between them. The CDR3 DNA reads as TGTGCCAGTAGTATAGTAGCCCCGGGGGGCAATCAGCCCCAGCATTTT. Its translation: CASSIVAPGGNQPQHF.

This clone came up many times. The V call is TRBV12-5, the J call TRBJ2-5; the match to TRBD1 covers 7 bases. Unmatched junction bases numbered 7, after V lost 7 bases and J lost 2 bases. The CDR3 totals 14 residues. CDR1 and CDR2 from the germline V gene are LGHNT and FRNRAP. The CDR3 sequence: CASALGQEQETQYF. The DNA of the CDR3 is TGTGCTAGTGCCCTCGGACAGGAGCAAGAGACCCAGTACTTC.

This clone was picked up many times. The chain combines TRBV6-1 with TRBJ1-3; the match to TRBD1 covers 10 bases. Germline V gives CDR1 MNHNS, CDR2 SASEGT. This CDR3 is 14 amino acids long. V gave up 9 bases and J gave up 1 base; unmatched junction bases: 3. The CDR3 DNA is TGTGCCAGTAGGACAGGGGGTTCTGGAAACACCATATATTTT. The encoded protein is CASRTGGSGNTIYF.

In its sample, this clone was seen many times. CDR3 DNA sequence: TGTGCCAGCAGCACCTGGACAGGGCCCTCCTACGAGCAGTACGTC. It codes for CASSTWTGPSYEQYV. The chain carries TRBV11-2 and TRBJ2-7; 8 bases align to TRBD1. J was trimmed by 0 bases and V by 5 bases; bases with no gene match: 6. The CDR3 covers 15 residues. Germline CDR1 and CDR2: SGHAT and FQNNGV.